The clone carrying this T cell receptor (beta chain) was observed a single time. This record belongs to a study of blood T cell repertoires in COVID-19. The wider study: PBMCs, B-cell-depleted T cells, or T cells were the source of the cDNA or gDNA that made up the material.

Per the authors' pipeline: The authors estimated nucleated cell counts from reference gene primer amplification. Using immunoSEQ multiplex PCR, the repertoire was profiled, and TCRdb retains in-frame clones only, with some absent. From that table come the V and J calls and clone size; the DNA was used to work out D and trimming. The sample holds 490,000 or so clones, about 85% seen once. Clinical history as reported by participants underpinned cohort assignment. Recovered status applied to Cohort 3 donors who had two consecutive negative PCRs. It also applied to those with clearance or with symptom resolution. Germline loops: CDR1 MNHEY, CDR2 SVGAGI. The CDR3 length is 12 residues. The V and J ends lost 4 bases and 7 bases respectively, with 9 bases between them.

The clonotype was recovered from a woman aged 60-75 years who had recovered from COVID-19. This chain joins TRBV6-5 and TRBJ2-3; D not resolved. Sequenced: PBMCs or T cells enriched from blood (not recorded which). CDR3: CASSLKQNTQYF. The CDR3 bases are TGTGCCAGCAGTTTAAAACAGAATACGCAGTATTTT.